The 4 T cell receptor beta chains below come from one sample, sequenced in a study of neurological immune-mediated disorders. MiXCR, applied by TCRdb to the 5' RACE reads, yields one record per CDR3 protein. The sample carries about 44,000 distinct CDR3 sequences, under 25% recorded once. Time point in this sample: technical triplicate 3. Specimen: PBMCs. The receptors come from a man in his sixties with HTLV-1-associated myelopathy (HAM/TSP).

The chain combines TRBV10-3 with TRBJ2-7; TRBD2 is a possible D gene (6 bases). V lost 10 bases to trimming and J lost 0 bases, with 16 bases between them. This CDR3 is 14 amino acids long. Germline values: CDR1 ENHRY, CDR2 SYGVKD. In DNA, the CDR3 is TGTGCCACGCACTCGGGGGATACCTCCTACGAGCAGTACTTC. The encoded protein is CATHSGDTSYEQYF.

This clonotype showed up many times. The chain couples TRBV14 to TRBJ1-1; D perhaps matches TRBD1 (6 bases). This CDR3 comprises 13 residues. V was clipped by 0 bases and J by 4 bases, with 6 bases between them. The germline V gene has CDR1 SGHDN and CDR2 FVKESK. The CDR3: CASSQDRGTEAFF. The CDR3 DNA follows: TGTGCCAGCAGCCAAGACAGGGGCACTGAAGCTTTCTTT.

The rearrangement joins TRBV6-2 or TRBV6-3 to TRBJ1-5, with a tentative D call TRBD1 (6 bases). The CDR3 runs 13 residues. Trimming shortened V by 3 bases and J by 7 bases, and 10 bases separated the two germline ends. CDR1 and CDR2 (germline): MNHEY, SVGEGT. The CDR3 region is CASSYARGQPQHF. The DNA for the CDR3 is TGTGCCAGCAGTTATGCCAGGGGACAGCCCCAGCATTTT.

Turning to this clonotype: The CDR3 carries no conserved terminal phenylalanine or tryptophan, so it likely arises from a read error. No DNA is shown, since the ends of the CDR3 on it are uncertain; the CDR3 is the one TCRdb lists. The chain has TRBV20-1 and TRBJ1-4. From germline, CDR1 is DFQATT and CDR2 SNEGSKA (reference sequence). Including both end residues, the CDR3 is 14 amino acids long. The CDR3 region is CSASRNGVNEKLLL.